Sequencing of this TCR beta chain was carried out in a study of blood T cell repertoires in COVID-19. Study information: Acute and convalescent COVID-19 samples came from the United States, Italy and Spain. In each case, the material was cDNA or gDNA derived from T cells, B-cell-depleted T cells, or PBMCs.

CDR1 MNHEY and CDR2 SVGEGT come from the germline V gene. The V gene end was trimmed by 0 bases and the J gene end by 7 bases; junction bases not matched to a gene: 9. The CDR3 length is 16 residues. In the original workflow: Using reference gene primer amplification, nucleated cell counts were estimated. The data were produced by immunoSEQ multiplex PCR, yet TCRdb's version contains in-frame clones alone and is incomplete. D and trimming come from the DNA, and the V and J calls and clone size come from that table. Here the sample spans 100,000 to 110,000 clones, under 90% being singletons. This receptor was identified in a human donor in a cohort sampled during active COVID-19. V usage is TRBV6-2 or TRBV6-3 and J usage is TRBJ2-7; 10 bases map to TRBD1. The sample was peripheral blood. This CDR3 is CASSYSPGQGTREQYF. Here the CDR3 DNA reads TGTGCCAGCAGTTACTCGCCGGGACAGGGGACTCGGGAGCAGTACTTC.